This TCR beta chain stems from a study of response to subunit inactivated influenza vaccine. Findings of the study overall: There was a suggestion from the authors that each seasonal influenza vaccination recruits few new T cells.

MiXCR was run by TCRdb on the RT-PCR reads, yielding one entry per CDR3 protein. The table lists about 160,000 distinct CDR3 sequences, under 13% of them singletons. Germline V gene sequence: CDR1 SGHRS, CDR2 YFSETQ. The V end was cut by 0 bases, the J end by 1 base, with 5 bases between. The CDR3 spans 15 residues. This clonotype has ten or more counts. Its antigen is currently unknown. Sequenced here: non-naive T cells sorted from PBMCs, sampled roughly 6 weeks after vaccination. The V and J genes are TRBV5-1 and TRBJ2-6; D is undetermined. The receptor's source is a man aged 50 to 60 who received an inactivated influenza vaccine. CDR3 region: CASSLDVSGANVLTF. The DNA of the CDR3 is TGCGCCAGCAGCTTGGACGTATCTGGGGCCAACGTCCTGACTTTC.